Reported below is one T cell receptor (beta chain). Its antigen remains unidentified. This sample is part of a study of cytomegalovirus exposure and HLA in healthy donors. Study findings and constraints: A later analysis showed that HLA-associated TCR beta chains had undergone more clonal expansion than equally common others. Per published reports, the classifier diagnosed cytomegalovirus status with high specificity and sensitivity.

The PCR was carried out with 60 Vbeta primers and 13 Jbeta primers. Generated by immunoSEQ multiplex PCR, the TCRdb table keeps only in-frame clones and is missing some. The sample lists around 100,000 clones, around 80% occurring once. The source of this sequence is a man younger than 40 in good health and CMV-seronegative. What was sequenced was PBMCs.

The CDR3 nucleotides read TGTGCCTGGAGTGTACTGCAGGGCCAGCCCCAGCATTTT. Translation: CAWSVLQGQPQHF. This chain connects TRBV30 to TRBJ1-5; TRBD1 is a possible D gene (5 bases). Trimming shortened V by 0 bases and J by 7 bases, and 10 bases separated the two germline ends. Germline V gives CDR1 GTSNPN, CDR2 SVGIG (reference sequence). CDR3 size: 13 residues. Drawing the rest from reference TRBV30 and TRBJ1-5, the complete variable domain is SQTIHQWPATLVQPVGSPLSLECTVEGTSNPNLYWYRQAAGRGLQLLFYSVGIGQISSEVPQNLSASRPQDRQFILSSKKLLLSDSGFYLCAWSVLQGQPQHFGDGTRLSIL.